Following are 6 T cell receptor beta chains from one sample sequenced in a study of cytomegalovirus exposure and HLA in healthy donors (dated by TCRdb to about 2017). Library construction relied on the immunoSEQ multiplex PCR assay. A mixture of 60 forward primers for TCR Vbeta segments and 13 reverse primers for TCR Jbeta segments was used in the multiplex PCR. TCRdb retrieved this table from immuneACCESS and kept in-frame rearrangements only. Not all clones are present; in checked studies, unresolved V genes account for under half, and no reason is known for the remainder. This sample holds 75,000 to 100,000 clones; around 80% were observed only once. The ten most abundant clones make up less than 8% of the sample. Material for sequencing was PBMCs. Receptors were obtained from a man younger than 45 in good health and CMV-seronegative.

The chain has TRBV6-1 and TRBJ2-2; TRBD1 aligns across 8 bases. Trimming at V came to 6 bases and at J to 1 base, leaving 4 bases not matched to a gene. The CDR3 has 15 amino acids. Germline V CDR1 and CDR2: MNHNS, SASEGT. The CDR3 reads CASRADRGNTGELFF. As DNA, the CDR3 is TGTGCCAGCAGAGCTGACAGGGGGAACACCGGGGAGCTGTTTTTT.

This clone has just one count. The chain combines TRBV6-1 with TRBJ2-1; D may be TRBD2 (6 bases). The germline gives CDR1 MNHNS, CDR2 SASEGT. V lost 1 base and J 11 bases, leaving 21 bases between the germline ends. The CDR3 spans 16 residues. The CDR3 region is CASSEVGTDLGLKQFF. DNA of the CDR3: TGTGCCAGCAGTGAAGTTGGGACTGATCTGGGGCTCAAGCAGTTCTTC.

This sequence joins TRBV7-9 and TRBJ2-3; TRBD2 aligns across 7 bases. The V gene end was trimmed by 5 bases and the J gene end by 6 bases; junction bases not matched to a gene: 14. CDR3 length equals 16 residues. Germline CDR1 and CDR2: SEHNR and FQNEAQ (reference sequence). The CDR3 nucleotides are TGTGCCAGCAGCGCGGGAGTTCGGGGGTGGGTGGATACGCAGTATTTT. Translated, it gives CASSAGVRGWVDTQYF.

The J gene is TRBJ2-2, the V gene TRBV6-4, with TRBD2 as a possible D gene (6 bases). Germline loops: CDR1 MRHNA, CDR2 SNTAGT. V gave up 6 bases and J gave up 6 bases, with 17 bases separating them. This CDR3 has 15 residues. The DNA of the CDR3 is TGTGCCAGCAGGGAGGGCGCTACTGGCGCCGGGGAGCTGTTTTTT. It is translated as CASREGATGAGELFF.

The chain links TRBV28 to TRBJ1-3; 7 positions match TRBD1. The V segment lost 4 bases and the J segment 4 bases; nucleotides outside the gene matches: 13. Germline V lookup: CDR1 MDHEN, CDR2 SYDVKM. The length of the CDR3 is 17 residues. CDR3 in amino acids: CASSSGTDRVIGNTIYF. In nucleotides, the CDR3 is TGTGCCAGCAGTTCTGGGACCGACAGGGTCATAGGAAACACCATATATTTT.

The chain recombines TRBV2 with TRBJ2-5; D is undetermined. V was clipped by 0 bases and J by 6 bases, with 11 bases between them. This CDR3 is 14 amino acids long. Germline CDR1 SNHLY, CDR2 FYNNEI. The CDR3 DNA reads as TGTGCCAGCAGTGAAGCGCGGCCGGCGAAGACCCAGTACTTC. It is translated as CASSEARPAKTQYF.